This TCR beta chain was observed in a study of blood T cell repertoires in COVID-19. Study-level information: COVID-19 samples collected from the United States, Italy and Spain covered acute and convalescent phases. Sample material is recorded as cDNA or gDNA derived from T cells, B-cell-depleted T cells, or PBMCs.

CDR1 and CDR2 from the germline V gene are LGHNA and YSLEER. V lost 1 base and J lost 4, with 8 bases in between. The CDR3 has 15 residues. In the original workflow: From reference gene primer amplification, estimates of nucleated cell counts were derived. Measured with immunoSEQ multiplex PCR; TCRdb has only the in-frame clones, and not every one. For V, J and clone size, that table is used; D and trimming come from the DNA. This sample has roughly 240,000 clones, with about 88% found just once. The receptor was isolated from a man aged 18 to 30 with active or convalescent COVID-19. Sequencing was done on a sample of peripheral blood. This chain joins TRBV4-3 and TRBJ2-6; D possibly corresponds to TRBD2 (5 bases). The CDR3 DNA reads TGCGCCAGCAGCCAAGGGACTTCGGGGGCCAACGTCCTGACTTTC. This encodes CASSQGTSGANVLTF.